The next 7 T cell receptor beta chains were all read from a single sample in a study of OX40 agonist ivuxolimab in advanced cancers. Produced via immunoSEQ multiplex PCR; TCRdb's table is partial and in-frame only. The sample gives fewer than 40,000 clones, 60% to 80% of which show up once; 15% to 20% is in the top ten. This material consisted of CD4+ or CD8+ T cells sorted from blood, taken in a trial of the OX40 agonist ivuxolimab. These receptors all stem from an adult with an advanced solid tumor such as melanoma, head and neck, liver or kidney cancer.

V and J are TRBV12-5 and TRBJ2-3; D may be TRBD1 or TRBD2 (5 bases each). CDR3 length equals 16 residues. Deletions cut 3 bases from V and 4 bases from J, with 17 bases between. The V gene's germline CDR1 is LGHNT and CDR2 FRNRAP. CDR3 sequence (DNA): TGTGCTAGTGGTTTCGGGACCAACGTCGGTCCAGATACGCAGTATTTT. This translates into CASGFGTNVGPDTQYF.

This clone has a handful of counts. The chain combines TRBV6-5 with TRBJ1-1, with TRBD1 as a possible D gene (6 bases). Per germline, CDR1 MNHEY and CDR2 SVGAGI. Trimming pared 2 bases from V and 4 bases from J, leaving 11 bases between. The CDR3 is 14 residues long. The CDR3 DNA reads TGTGCCAGCAGTTACCGGGGGGCGCGCACTGAAGCTTTCTTT. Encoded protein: CASSYRGARTEAFF.

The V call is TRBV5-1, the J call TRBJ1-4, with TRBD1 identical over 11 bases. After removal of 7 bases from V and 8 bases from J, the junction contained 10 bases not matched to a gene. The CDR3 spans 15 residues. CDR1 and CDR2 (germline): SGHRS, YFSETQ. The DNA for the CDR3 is TGCGCCAGCCGCCGGACAGGGGGCGGCAGCGAAAAACTGTTTTTT. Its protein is CASRRTGGGSEKLFF.

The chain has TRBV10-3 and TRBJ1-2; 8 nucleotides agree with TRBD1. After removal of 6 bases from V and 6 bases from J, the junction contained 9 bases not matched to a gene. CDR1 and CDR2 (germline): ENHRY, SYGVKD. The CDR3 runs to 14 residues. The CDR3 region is CAISEQGEKHGYTF. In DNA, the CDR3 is TGTGCCATCAGCGAACAGGGGGAAAAGCATGGCTACACCTTC.

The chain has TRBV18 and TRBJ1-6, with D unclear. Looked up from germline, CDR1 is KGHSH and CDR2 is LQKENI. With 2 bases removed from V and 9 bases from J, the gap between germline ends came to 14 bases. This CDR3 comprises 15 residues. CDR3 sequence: CASSPMGVTSSPLHF. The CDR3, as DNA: TGTGCCAGCTCACCAATGGGAGTCACAAGTTCACCCCTCCACTTT. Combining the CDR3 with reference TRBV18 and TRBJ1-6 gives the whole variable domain NAGVMQNPRHLVRRRGQEARLRCSPMKGHSHVYWYRQLPEEGLKFMVYLQKENIIDESGMPKERFSAEFPKEGPSILRIQQVVRGDSAAYFCASSPMGVTSSPLHFGNGTRLTVT.

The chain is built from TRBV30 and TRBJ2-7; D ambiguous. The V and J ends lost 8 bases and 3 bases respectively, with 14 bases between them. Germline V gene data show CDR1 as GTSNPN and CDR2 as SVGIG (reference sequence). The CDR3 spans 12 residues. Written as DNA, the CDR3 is TGTGCCCTCGGGCCCGATAACTACGAGCAGTACTTC. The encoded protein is CALGPDNYEQYF. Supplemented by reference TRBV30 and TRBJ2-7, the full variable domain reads SQTIHQWPATLVQPVGSPLSLECTVEGTSNPNLYWYRQAAGRGLQLLFYSVGIGQISSEVPQNLSASRPQDRQFILSSKKLLLSDSGFYLCALGPDNYEQYFGPGTRLTVT.

The CDR3, as DNA: TGTGCCAGCAGCCGGACAGGGCAAATGAACACTGAAGCTTTCTTT. This codes for CASSRTGQMNTEAFF. This sequence joins TRBV6-5 and TRBJ1-1; 8 bases match TRBD1. The V and J ends lost 6 bases and 0 bases, in that order; junction bases with no gene match: 6. The CDR3 has 15 residues. CDR1 and CDR2 (germline): MNHEY, SVGAGI.